This paragraph reports one TCR beta chain. Its antigen remains unidentified. V gave up 5 bases and J gave up 4 bases; unmatched junction bases: 8. This CDR3 is 15 amino acids long. Germline V lookup: CDR1 SEHNR, CDR2 FQNEAQ (reference sequence). The record originates from a study of T cell responses to AZD1222 COVID-19 vaccine. Study context: Second doses at about 4 or about 12 weeks were pooled.

Overall study findings and caveats: Dominant CD4 TCR responses targeted spike regions 160-218 and 743-854. In all cases, repertoires were sampled only after the peak T cell response. Donors skewed white British and female; clonal diversity was possibly underestimated.

Generated by immunoSEQ multiplex PCR, the TCRdb table keeps only in-frame clones and is missing some. The sample yields roughly 100,000 clones, over 75% seen once. The V and J genes are TRBV7-9 and TRBJ2-3; 8 nucleotides align to TRBD2. The receptor comes from an adult in good health. The starting material was peripheral blood, obtained on day 0 of AZD1222 vaccination. The CDR3 loop reads CASSPVGGAADTQYF. CDR3 nucleotides: TGTGCCAGCAGCCCCGTCGGGGGGGCGGCAGATACGCAGTATTTT.